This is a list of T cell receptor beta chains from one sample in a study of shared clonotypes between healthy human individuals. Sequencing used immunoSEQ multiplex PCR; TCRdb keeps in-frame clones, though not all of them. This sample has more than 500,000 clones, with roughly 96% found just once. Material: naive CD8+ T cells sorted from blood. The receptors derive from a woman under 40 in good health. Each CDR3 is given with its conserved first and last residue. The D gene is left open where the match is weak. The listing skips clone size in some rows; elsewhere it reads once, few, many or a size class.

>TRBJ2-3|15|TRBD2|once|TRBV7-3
CASSRGRREWDTQYF
TGTGCCAGCAGCCGGGGTCGGCGGGAGTGGGATACGCAGTATTTT
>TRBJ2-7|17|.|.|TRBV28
CASRGAGGDSPSYEQYF
TGTGCCAGCAGGGGGGCTGGTGGAGACTCACCAAGCTACGAGCAGTACTTC
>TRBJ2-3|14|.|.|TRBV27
CASSPIKGQDTQYF
TGTGCCAGCAGTCCTATAAAGGGGCAAGATACGCAGTATTTT
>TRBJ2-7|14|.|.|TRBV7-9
CASGGRGPSYEQYF
TGTGCCAGCGGCGGGCGGGGACCCTCCTACGAGCAGTACTTC
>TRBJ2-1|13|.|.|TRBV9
CASSEKGVNEQFF
TGTGCCAGCAGCGAGAAGGGGGTGAATGAGCAGTTCTTC
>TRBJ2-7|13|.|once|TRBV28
CASSFGEGYEQYF
TGTGCCAGCAGTTTCGGGGAAGGTTACGAGCAGTACTTC
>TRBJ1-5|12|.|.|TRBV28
CASSVGDQPQHF
TGTGCCAGCAGTGTGGGGGATCAGCCCCAGCATTTT
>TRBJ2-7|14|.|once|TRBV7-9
CASSQLGQYYEQYF
TGTGCCAGCAGCCAATTAGGACAGTACTACGAGCAGTACTTC
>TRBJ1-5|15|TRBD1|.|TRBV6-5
CASSSGTGDNQPQHF
TGTGCCAGCAGCTCCGGGACAGGGGACAATCAGCCCCAGCATTTT
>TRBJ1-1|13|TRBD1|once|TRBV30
CAWSDGTGAEAFF
TGTGCCTGGAGTGACGGGACAGGGGCTGAAGCTTTCTTT
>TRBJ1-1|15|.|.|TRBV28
CASSGVGILNTEAFF
TGTGCCAGCAGTGGGGTCGGGATTTTGAACACTGAAGCTTTCTTT
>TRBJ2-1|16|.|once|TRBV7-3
CASSLTGERIYNEQFF
TGTGCCAGCAGCTTAACGGGGGAGAGAATTTACAATGAGCAGTTCTTC
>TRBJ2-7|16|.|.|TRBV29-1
CSVEGGKEGKSYEQYF
TGCAGCGTTGAAGGGGGCAAGGAGGGGAAATCCTACGAGCAGTACTTC
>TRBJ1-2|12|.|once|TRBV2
CASTGGRDGYTF
TGTGCCAGCACTGGGGGGCGTGATGGCTACACCTTC
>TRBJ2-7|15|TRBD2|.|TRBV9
CASSTGTSGNYEQYF
TGTGCCAGCTCGACCGGGACTAGCGGAAACTACGAGCAGTACTTC
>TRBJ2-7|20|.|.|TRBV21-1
CASSSRPGLAGHGSSYEQYF
TGTGCCAGCAGCAGCCGTCCGGGACTAGCGGGTCATGGGAGCTCCTACGAGCAGTACTTC
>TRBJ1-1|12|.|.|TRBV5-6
CASSLEGGEAFF
TGTGCCAGCAGCTTGGAGGGGGGCGAAGCTTTCTTT
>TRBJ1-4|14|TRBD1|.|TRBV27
CASSPGQGSEKLFF
TGTGCCAGCAGCCCCGGACAGGGGTCCGAAAAACTGTTTTTT
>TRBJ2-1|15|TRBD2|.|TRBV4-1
CASSQGLAGYNEQFF
TGCGCCAGCAGCCAAGGACTAGCGGGTTACAATGAGCAGTTCTTC
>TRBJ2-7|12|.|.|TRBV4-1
CASSQVGYEQYF
TGCGCCAGCAGCCAAGTAGGTTACGAGCAGTACTTC
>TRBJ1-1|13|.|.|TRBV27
CASSERGDTEAFF
TGTGCCAGCTCCGAACGGGGGGACACTGAAGCTTTCTTT
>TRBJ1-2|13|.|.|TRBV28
CASSSNGDYGYTF
TGTGCCAGCAGCTCCAATGGGGATTATGGCTACACCTTC
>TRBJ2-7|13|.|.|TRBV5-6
CASSLDLVYEQYF
TGTGCCAGCAGCTTGGACCTAGTCTACGAGCAGTACTTC
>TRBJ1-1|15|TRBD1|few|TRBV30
CAWMSRDRVNTEAFF
TGTGCCTGGATGTCCCGGGACAGGGTAAACACTGAAGCTTTCTTT
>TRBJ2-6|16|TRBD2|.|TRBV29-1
CSVIKGLQSRANVLTF
TGCAGCGTTATCAAGGGACTACAAAGTCGGGCCAACGTCCTGACTTTC
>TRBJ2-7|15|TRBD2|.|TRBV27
CASSLGASGRGEQYF
TGTGCCAGCAGTTTAGGCGCTAGCGGGAGGGGTGAGCAGTACTTC
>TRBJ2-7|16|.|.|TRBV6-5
CASSSLAGYLLYEQYF
TGTGCCAGCAGTTCTCTGGCGGGATACCTTCTCTACGAGCAGTACTTC
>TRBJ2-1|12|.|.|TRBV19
CATSGPGDEQFF
TGTGCCACGTCGGGGCCCGGGGATGAGCAGTTCTTC
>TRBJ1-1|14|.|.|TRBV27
CASSSGTRNTEAFF
TGTGCCAGCAGTTCCGGGACAAGGAACACTGAAGCTTTCTTT
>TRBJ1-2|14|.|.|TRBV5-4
CASSPGFIPYGYTF
TGTGCCAGCAGCCCCGGGTTTATCCCCTATGGCTACACCTTC
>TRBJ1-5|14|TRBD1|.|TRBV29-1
CSVAQDRGDQPQHF
TGCAGCGTTGCCCAGGACAGGGGGGATCAGCCCCAGCATTTT
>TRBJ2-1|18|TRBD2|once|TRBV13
CASSLYQLTSGRGNEQFF
TGTGCCAGCAGCTTGTATCAATTGACTAGCGGGAGAGGCAATGAGCAGTTCTTC
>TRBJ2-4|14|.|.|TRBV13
CASSWGGPKNIQYF
TGTGCCAGCAGCTGGGGAGGTCCAAAAAACATTCAGTACTTC
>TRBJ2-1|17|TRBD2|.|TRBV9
CASSVQPGGSRYNEQFF
TGTGCCAGCAGCGTCCAACCGGGGGGATCCCGGTACAATGAGCAGTTCTTC
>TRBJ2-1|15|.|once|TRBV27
CASSRMTGIYNEQFF
TGTGCCAGCAGCCGGATGACAGGCATCTACAATGAGCAGTTCTTC
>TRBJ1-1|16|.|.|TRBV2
CASSLPRAVANTEAFF
TGTGCCAGCAGCCTCCCGCGGGCAGTGGCGAACACTGAAGCTTTCTTT
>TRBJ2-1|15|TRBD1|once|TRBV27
CASSSFPQGVNEQFF
TGTGCCAGCAGTTCCTTCCCACAGGGGGTAAATGAGCAGTTCTTC
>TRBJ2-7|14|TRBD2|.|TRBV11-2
CASSRSGSSYEQYF
TGTGCCAGCAGCCGTAGCGGGAGCTCCTACGAGCAGTACTTC
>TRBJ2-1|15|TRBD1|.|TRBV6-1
CAAQSGQGAVWEQFF
TGTGCCGCGCAGTCGGGACAGGGGGCAGTCTGGGAGCAGTTCTTC
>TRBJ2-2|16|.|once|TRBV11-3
CASSLQAGLNTGELFF
TGTGCCAGCAGCTTACAGGCCGGACTTAACACCGGGGAGCTGTTTTTT
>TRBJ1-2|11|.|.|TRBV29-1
CSGTGGYGYTF
TGCAGCGGAACAGGTGGCTATGGCTACACCTTC
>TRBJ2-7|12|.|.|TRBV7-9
CASSPPFGEQYF
TGTGCCAGCAGCCCCCCGTTTGGCGAGCAGTACTTC
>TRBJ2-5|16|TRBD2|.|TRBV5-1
CASSFKREGWQETQYF
TGCGCCAGCAGCTTCAAGCGGGAGGGGTGGCAAGAGACCCAGTACTTC
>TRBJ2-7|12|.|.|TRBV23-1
CASSSDRYEQYF
TGCGCCAGCAGTTCCGACAGATACGAGCAGTACTTC
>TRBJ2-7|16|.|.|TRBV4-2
CASSQEGGFDSYEQYF
TGTGCCAGCAGCCAAGAGGGCGGTTTCGACTCCTACGAGCAGTACTTC